This T cell receptor beta chain originates from a study of T cell responses to AZD1222 COVID-19 vaccine. Assay used: immunoSEQ multiplex PCR; TCRdb lists only in-frame clones, some missing. The sample yields 90,000 to 120,000 clones, about 87% seen once. CDR3 length: 14 amino acids. Germline V gene data show CDR1 as SGHRS and CDR2 as YFSETQ. The V and J ends lost 0 bases and 6 bases respectively, with 12 bases between them. The sequence derives from an adult in good health. The sequenced sample was peripheral blood, obtained on day 0 of AZD1222 vaccination. The chain uses TRBV5-1 and TRBJ1-1; D is undetermined. The CDR3 here is CASSLGTTVPEAFF. The DNA of the CDR3 is TGCGCCAGCAGCTTGGGAACTACAGTCCCTGAAGCTTTCTTT. The variable domain in full, with the rest retrieved from reference TRBV5-1 and TRBJ1-1, is KAGVTQTPRYLIKTRGQQVTLSCSPISGHRSVSWYQQTPGQGLQFLFEYFSETQRNKGNFPGRFSGRQFSNSRSEMNVSTLELGDSALYLCASSLGTTVPEAFFGQGTRLTVV.